The present T cell receptor (beta chain) was sequenced within a study of blood T cell repertoires in COVID-19. Study information: COVID-19 samples collected from the United States, Italy and Spain covered acute and convalescent phases.

Under the authors' procedure: It was from reference gene primer amplification that nucleated cell counts were estimated. The method was immunoSEQ multiplex PCR; TCRdb's version includes in-frame clones alone and lacks a portion of them. V and J calls plus clone size are reproduced from that table; the DNA served to infer D and trimming. Of some 200,000 clones listed, approximately 84% are singletons. CDR1 and CDR2 from the germline V gene are SGHKS and YYEKEE (reference sequence). V trimming: 4 bases; J trimming: 0 bases; junction bases outside the gene matches: 3. This CDR3 is 17 amino acids long. The specimen sequenced was peripheral blood. This chain links TRBV5-5 with TRBJ2-1, with 14 positions matching TRBD2. The receptor's source is a woman between 50 and 59 years old with active or convalescent COVID-19. The DNA of the CDR3 is TGTGCCAGCAGCCCCGGGACTAGCGGGAGCTCCTACAATGAGCAGTTCTTC. Protein sequence: CASSPGTSGSSYNEQFF.